These T cell receptor beta chains were read from a single sample in a study of vaccination effects on CD4 cells after COVID-19. Sequenced by immunoSEQ multiplex PCR; TCRdb stores in-frame clones only, minus some. In the table there are approximately 78,000 clones, about 81% of which are singletons. Their target antigens are unknown. The input for sequencing was CD4+ T cells from PBMCs cultured with HCoV-229E spike peptides, taken after COVID-19 vaccination. Source of these receptors: a human donor who received a COVID-19 vaccine. The CDR3 runs from the conserved cysteine through the conserved F or W. The D gene is left open where the match is weak. The listing skips clone size in some rows; elsewhere it reads once, few, many or a size class.

TRBV6-5,TRBJ1-3,-,-,TGTGCCAGCCAGAGGACCAGGGAGGGTGGAAACACCATATATTTT,CASQRTREGGNTIYF
TRBV6-6,TRBJ1-5,-,-,TGTGCCAGCAGCCCTCGAGGAGTCTTCAATCAGCCCCAGCATTTT,CASSPRGVFNQPQHF
TRBV18,TRBJ1-1,-,-,TGTGCCAGCTCACCAGCGGCACTGGCTGAAGCTTTCTTT,CASSPAALAEAFF
TRBV11-1,TRBJ1-2,few,-,TGTGCCAGCAGCTTCACCTCGGAGTATGGCTACACCTTC,CASSFTSEYGYTF
TRBV5-1,TRBJ2-1,-,TRBD1,TGCGCCAGCAGCTTACTTCTCCCGGGACAGAGCTACAATGAGCAGTTCTTC,CASSLLLPGQSYNEQFF
TRBV27,TRBJ1-2,-,-,TGTGCCAGCAGTCGGAGAGGGAACTATGGCTACACCTTC,CASSRRGNYGYTF
TRBV5-1,TRBJ1-2,once,TRBD1,TGCGCCAGCAGCCTACAGGGGAATAACTATGGCTACACCTTC,CASSLQGNNYGYTF
TRBV11-3,TRBJ2-1,few,-,TGTGCCAGCAGCTTCTCAGACCCTCTACAGGGAAGCTCCTACAATGAGCAGTTCTTC,CASSFSDPLQGSSYNEQFF
TRBV7-2,TRBJ1-2,-,-,TGTGCCAGCAGCCCCAGGGCAGGGTATGGCTACACCTTC,CASSPRAGYGYTF
TRBV5-1,TRBJ2-5,-,TRBD1,TGCGCCAGCAGCATAGACAGGGTCAGTGAGACCCAGTACTTC,CASSIDRVSETQYF
TRBV19,TRBJ2-6,-,TRBD1,TGTGCCAGTAGCCAGGGACAGGGGACGTCTGGGGCCAACGTCCTGACTTTC,CASSQGQGTSGANVLTF
TRBV6-5,TRBJ2-3,-,-,TGTGCCACAAGCAGGGGAGATGGCACAGATACGCAGTATTTT,CATSRGDGTDTQYF
TRBV2,TRBJ2-3,-,-,TGTGCCAGCAGTAAATCTAGTTTCACAGATACGCAGTATTTT,CASSKSSFTDTQYF
TRBV6-5,TRBJ1-1,-,-,TGTGCCAGCAGTTACCAGGGCTTCGGGAACACTGAAGCTTTCTTT,CASSYQGFGNTEAFF
TRBV7-2,TRBJ1-1,-,-,TGTGCCAGCAGCTTAGGCAGGGGCAGGAGTGCTGAAGCTTTCTTT,CASSLGRGRSAEAFF
TRBV19,TRBJ2-1,-,-,TGTGCCAGTAGTTCGACAGGGAGGGTAGCGGAATACAATGAGCAGTTCTTC,CASSSTGRVAEYNEQFF
TRBV19,TRBJ2-4,-,-,TGTGCCAGTAGTATTAATGACTATCTAGCCAAAAACATTCAGTACTTC,CASSINDYLAKNIQYF
TRBV6-5,TRBJ2-1,-,-,TGTGCCAGCAAACGTCTGGGGAATGAGCAGTTCTTC,CASKRLGNEQFF